A selection of T cell receptor beta chains follows, all from one sample in a study of PD-1 blockade in classical Hodgkin lymphoma. Produced via immunoSEQ multiplex PCR; TCRdb's table is partial and in-frame only. Here the sample spans 14,000 to 15,000 clones, 55% to 70% being singletons. The starting material was peripheral blood mononuclear cells (PBMCs), obtained at baseline. These receptors originate from a human donor with classical Hodgkin lymphoma. CDR3s include the opening cysteine and the closing phenylalanine or tryptophan. The order of the fields is V gene, D gene, clone size, J gene, CDR3 DNA, CDR3 protein. A D gene is named only where the DNA matches it firmly. Size tells how often a clone was seen (once, few, many) or the class of an expanded clone, and some rows leave it out.

v_gene: TRBV5-1; d_gene: TRBD1; abundance: medium-sized; j_gene: TRBJ1-2; CDR3nt: TGCGCCAGCAGCTTAGGACAGGCTAACTATGGCTACACCTTC; CDR3aa: CASSLGQANYGYTF
v_gene: TRBV6-1; d_gene: .; abundance: .; j_gene: TRBJ2-7; CDR3nt: TGTGCCAGCAGTGACCTGGACAGCTACGAGCAGTACTTC; CDR3aa: CASSDLDSYEQYF
v_gene: TRBV4-2; d_gene: TRBD2; abundance: .; j_gene: TRBJ2-7; CDR3nt: TGTGCCAGCAGCCAAGTTAGGGGGACTAGCGGGATCTACGAGCAGTACTTC; CDR3aa: CASSQVRGTSGIYEQYF
v_gene: TRBV5-1; d_gene: .; abundance: few; j_gene: TRBJ2-1; CDR3nt: TGCGCCAGCAGCTTGGAGTTGGGTGTCTACAATGAGCAGTTCTTC; CDR3aa: CASSLELGVYNEQFF
v_gene: TRBV5-8; d_gene: TRBD1; abundance: once; j_gene: TRBJ2-1; CDR3nt: TGTGCCAGCAGCCTCCGGGACAGGGGAGGCAATGAGCAGTTCTTC; CDR3aa: CASSLRDRGGNEQFF
v_gene: TRBV11-3; d_gene: .; abundance: .; j_gene: TRBJ1-1; CDR3nt: TGTGCCAGCAGCGAAGGGGACACCACTGAAGCTTTCTTT; CDR3aa: CASSEGDTTEAFF
v_gene: TRBV5-4; d_gene: .; abundance: .; j_gene: TRBJ2-1; CDR3nt: TGTGCCAGCAGCGGGAGCGCGATCAAGGGGAATGAGCAGTTCTTC; CDR3aa: CASSGSAIKGNEQFF
v_gene: TRBV5-1; d_gene: .; abundance: medium-sized; j_gene: TRBJ2-2; CDR3nt: TGCGCCAGCAGCTTTTCCCCAGGGGATTCCGGGGAGCTGTTTTTT; CDR3aa: CASSFSPGDSGELFF
v_gene: TRBV6-1; d_gene: .; abundance: .; j_gene: TRBJ1-3; CDR3nt: TGTGCCAGCAGTGTAGAAGCTGGAAACACCATATATTTT; CDR3aa: CASSVEAGNTIYF
v_gene: TRBV7-2; d_gene: TRBD1; abundance: few; j_gene: TRBJ1-1; CDR3nt: TGTGCCAGCAGCCAGTGGACAGGGGCAATGAACACTGAAGCTTTCTTT; CDR3aa: CASSQWTGAMNTEAFF
v_gene: TRBV27; d_gene: .; abundance: .; j_gene: TRBJ1-6; CDR3nt: TGTGCCAGCAGTTTCGCGGGGAACTATAATTCACCCCTCCACTTT; CDR3aa: CASSFAGNYNSPLHF
v_gene: TRBV28; d_gene: .; abundance: .; j_gene: TRBJ2-1; CDR3nt: TGTGCCAGCAGTCCCCCAACGGGAGTGATCTACAATGAGCAGTTCTTC; CDR3aa: CASSPPTGVIYNEQFF
v_gene: TRBV5-6; d_gene: .; abundance: .; j_gene: TRBJ2-1; CDR3nt: TGTGCCAGCAGCTTGGATGGGACCAACAATGAGCAGTTCTTC; CDR3aa: CASSLDGTNNEQFF
v_gene: TRBV15; d_gene: .; abundance: .; j_gene: TRBJ2-7; CDR3nt: TGTGCCACCAGCAGAGATTCCGGGTCCTACGAGCAGTACTTC; CDR3aa: CATSRDSGSYEQYF
v_gene: TRBV6-1; d_gene: TRBD1; abundance: .; j_gene: TRBJ2-2; CDR3nt: TGTGCCAGCAGGGCCCGGCAGGGGGCAACCGGGGAGCTGTTTTTT; CDR3aa: CASRARQGATGELFF
v_gene: TRBV12-5; d_gene: .; abundance: .; j_gene: TRBJ2-3; CDR3nt: TGTGCTAGTGGTTTGTCAGATCCCACAGATACGCAGTATTTT; CDR3aa: CASGLSDPTDTQYF
v_gene: TRBV2; d_gene: TRBD1; abundance: once; j_gene: TRBJ1-6; CDR3nt: TGTGCCAGCAGTGATGTAGGGACAGGGTATAATTCACCCCTCCACTTT; CDR3aa: CASSDVGTGYNSPLHF
v_gene: TRBV7-9; d_gene: .; abundance: .; j_gene: TRBJ2-7; CDR3nt: TGTGCCAGCAGTTCGACCGGGACCTTCTACGAGCAGTACTTC; CDR3aa: CASSSTGTFYEQYF